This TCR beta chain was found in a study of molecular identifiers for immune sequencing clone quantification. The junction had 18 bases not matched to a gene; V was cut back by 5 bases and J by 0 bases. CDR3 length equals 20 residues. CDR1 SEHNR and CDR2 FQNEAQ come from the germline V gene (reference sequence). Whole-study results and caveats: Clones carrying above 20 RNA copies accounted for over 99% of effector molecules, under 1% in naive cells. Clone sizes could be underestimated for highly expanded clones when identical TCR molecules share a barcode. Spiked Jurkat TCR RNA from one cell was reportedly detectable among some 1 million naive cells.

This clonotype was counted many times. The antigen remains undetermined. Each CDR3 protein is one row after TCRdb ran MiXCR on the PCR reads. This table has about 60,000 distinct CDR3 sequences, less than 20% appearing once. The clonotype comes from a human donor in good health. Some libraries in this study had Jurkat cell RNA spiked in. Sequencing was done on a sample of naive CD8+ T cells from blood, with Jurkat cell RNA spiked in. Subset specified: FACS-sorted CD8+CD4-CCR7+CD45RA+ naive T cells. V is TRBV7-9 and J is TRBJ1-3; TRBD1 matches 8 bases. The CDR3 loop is CASSPTAPSGTGFSGNTIYF. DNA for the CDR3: TGTGCCAGCAGCCCGACGGCCCCCTCCGGGACAGGCTTCTCTGGAAACACCATATATTTT. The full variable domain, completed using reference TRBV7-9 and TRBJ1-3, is DTGVSQNPRHKITKRGQNVTFRCDPISEHNRLYWYRQTLGQGPEFLTYFQNEAQLEKSRLLSDRFSAERPKGSFSTLEIQRTEQGDSAMYLCASSPTAPSGTGFSGNTIYFGEGSWLTVV.